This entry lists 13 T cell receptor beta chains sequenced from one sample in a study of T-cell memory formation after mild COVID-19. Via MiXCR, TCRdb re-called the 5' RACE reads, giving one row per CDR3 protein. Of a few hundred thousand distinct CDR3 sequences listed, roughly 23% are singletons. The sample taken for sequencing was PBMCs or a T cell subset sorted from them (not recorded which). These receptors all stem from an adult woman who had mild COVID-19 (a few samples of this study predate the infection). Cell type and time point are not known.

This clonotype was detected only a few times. CDR3 DNA: TGTGCCAGCAGTTTGGACCTCCAGCAGTTCTTC. This gives the protein CASSLDLQQFF. This chain links TRBV12-3 or TRBV12-4 with TRBJ2-1; no firm D call. Trimming left V 3 bases short and J 11 bases short, with 8 bases between. This CDR3 contains 11 residues.

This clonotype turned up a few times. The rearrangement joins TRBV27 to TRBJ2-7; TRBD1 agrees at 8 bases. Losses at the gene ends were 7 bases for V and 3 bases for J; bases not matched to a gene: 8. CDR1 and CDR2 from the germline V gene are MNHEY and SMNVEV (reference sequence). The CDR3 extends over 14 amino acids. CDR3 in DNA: TGTGCCAGCACCCCTGGGACAGGAAACTACGAGCAGTACTTC. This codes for CASTPGTGNYEQYF.

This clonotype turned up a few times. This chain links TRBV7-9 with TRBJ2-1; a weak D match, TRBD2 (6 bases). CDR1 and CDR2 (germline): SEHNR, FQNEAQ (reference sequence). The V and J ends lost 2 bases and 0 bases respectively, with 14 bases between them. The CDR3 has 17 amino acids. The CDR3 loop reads CASSLSSSAFSYNEQFF. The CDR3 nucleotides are TGTGCCAGCAGCTTAAGTTCTAGCGCCTTCTCCTACAATGAGCAGTTCTTC.

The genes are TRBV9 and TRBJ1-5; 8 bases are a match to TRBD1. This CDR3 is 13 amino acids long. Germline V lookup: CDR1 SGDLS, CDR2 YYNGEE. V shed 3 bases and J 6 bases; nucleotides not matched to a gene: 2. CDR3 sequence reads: CASSADRGQPQHF. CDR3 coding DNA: TGTGCCAGCAGCGCCGACAGGGGTCAGCCCCAGCATTTT.

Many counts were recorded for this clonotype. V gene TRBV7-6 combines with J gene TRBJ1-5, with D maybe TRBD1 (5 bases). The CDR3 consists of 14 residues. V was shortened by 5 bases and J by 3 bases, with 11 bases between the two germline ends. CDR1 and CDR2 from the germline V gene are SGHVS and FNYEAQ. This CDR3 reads CASSAGSPNQPQHF. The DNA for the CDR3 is TGTGCCAGCAGCGCAGGGTCCCCCAATCAGCCCCAGCATTTT.

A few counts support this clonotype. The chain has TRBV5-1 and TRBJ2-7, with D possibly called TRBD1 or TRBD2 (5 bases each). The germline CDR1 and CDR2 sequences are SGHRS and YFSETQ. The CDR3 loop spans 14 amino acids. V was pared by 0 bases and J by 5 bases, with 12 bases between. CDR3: CASSLGGSPHEQYF. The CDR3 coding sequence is TGCGCCAGCAGCTTGGGGGGGTCCCCCCACGAGCAGTACTTC.

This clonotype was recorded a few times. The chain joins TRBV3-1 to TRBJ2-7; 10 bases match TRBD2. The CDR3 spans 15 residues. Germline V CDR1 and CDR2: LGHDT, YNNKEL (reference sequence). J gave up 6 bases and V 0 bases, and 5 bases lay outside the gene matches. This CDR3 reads CASSQDLASGGEQYF. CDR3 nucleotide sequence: TGTGCCAGCAGCCAAGATCTGGCTAGCGGGGGCGAGCAGTACTTC.

CDR3 in DNA: TGCGCCAGCAGCTTGGTTACAGGGGTTGAAGCTTTCTTT. Its translation: CASSLVTGVEAFF. The gene calls are TRBV5-1 and TRBJ1-1; 7 bases agree with TRBD1. Germline assignment: CDR1 SGHRS and CDR2 YFSETQ. The CDR3 loop spans 13 amino acids. V trimming: 0 bases; J trimming: 7 bases; junction bases outside the gene matches: 3.

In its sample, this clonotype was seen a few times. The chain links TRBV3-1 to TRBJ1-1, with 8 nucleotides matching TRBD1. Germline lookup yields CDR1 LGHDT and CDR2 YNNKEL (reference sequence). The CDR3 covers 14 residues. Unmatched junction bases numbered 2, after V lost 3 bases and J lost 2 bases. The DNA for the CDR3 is TGTGCCAGCAGCCACGGACAGGGAAACACTGAAGCTTTCTTT. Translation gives CASSHGQGNTEAFF.

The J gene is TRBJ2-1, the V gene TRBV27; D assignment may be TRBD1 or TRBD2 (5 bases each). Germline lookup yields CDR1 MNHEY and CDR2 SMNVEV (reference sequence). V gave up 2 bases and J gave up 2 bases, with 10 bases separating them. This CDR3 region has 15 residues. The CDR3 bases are TGTGCCAGCAGTTTAGGGACGGAAACCTACAATGAGCAGTTCTTC. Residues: CASSLGTETYNEQFF.

CDR3: CATKELANTGELFF. As DNA, the CDR3 is TGCGCCACCAAGGAACTAGCGAACACCGGGGAGCTGTTTTTT. The V and J genes are TRBV10-2 and TRBJ2-2, with a weak D call TRBD2 (5 bases). V lost 10 bases, J lost 0 bases, and 12 bases lay in between. The CDR3 has 14 amino acids. The germline gives CDR1 WSHSY, CDR2 SAAADI.

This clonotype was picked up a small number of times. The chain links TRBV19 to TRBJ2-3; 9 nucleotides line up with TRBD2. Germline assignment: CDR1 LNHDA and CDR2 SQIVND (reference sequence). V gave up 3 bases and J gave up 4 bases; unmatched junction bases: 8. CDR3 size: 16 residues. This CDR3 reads CASSIRGLAGPDTQYF. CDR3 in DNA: TGTGCCAGTAGTATTAGGGGGCTAGCGGGACCAGATACGCAGTATTTT.

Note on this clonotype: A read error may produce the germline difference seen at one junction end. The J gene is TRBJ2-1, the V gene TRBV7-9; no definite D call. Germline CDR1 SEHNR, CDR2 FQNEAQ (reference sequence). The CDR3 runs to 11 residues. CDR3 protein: CASSPPVDRLF. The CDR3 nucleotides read TGTGCCAGCAGCCCCCCGGTCGACCGTCTCTTC.